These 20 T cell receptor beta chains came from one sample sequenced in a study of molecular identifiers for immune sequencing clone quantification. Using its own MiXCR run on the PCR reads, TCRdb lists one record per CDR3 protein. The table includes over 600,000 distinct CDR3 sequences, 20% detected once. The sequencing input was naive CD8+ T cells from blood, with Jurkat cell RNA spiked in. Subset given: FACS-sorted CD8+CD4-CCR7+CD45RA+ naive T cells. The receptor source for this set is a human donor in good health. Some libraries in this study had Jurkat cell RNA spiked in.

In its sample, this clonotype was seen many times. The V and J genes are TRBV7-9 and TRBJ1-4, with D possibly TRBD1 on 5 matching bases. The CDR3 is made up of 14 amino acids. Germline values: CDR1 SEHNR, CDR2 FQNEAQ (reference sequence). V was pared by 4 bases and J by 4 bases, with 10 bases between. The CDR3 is CASSSQGNNEKLFF. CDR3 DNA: TGTGCCAGCAGCTCGCAGGGAAATAATGAAAAACTGTTTTTT.

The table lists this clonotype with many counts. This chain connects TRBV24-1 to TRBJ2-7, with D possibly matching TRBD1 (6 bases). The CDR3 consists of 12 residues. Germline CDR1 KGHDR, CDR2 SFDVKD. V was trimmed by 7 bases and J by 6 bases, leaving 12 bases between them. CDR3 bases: TGTGCCACCAGCAACAGGGTTTGCGAGCAGTACTTC. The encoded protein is CATSNRVCEQYF.

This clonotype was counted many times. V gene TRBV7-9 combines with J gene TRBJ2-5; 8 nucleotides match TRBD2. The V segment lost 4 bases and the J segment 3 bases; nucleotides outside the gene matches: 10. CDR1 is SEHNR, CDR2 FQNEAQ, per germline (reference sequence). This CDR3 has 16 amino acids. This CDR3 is CASSSIWRGDEETQYF. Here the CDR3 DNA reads TGTGCCAGCAGCTCCATCTGGCGGGGGGATGAAGAGACCCAGTACTTC.

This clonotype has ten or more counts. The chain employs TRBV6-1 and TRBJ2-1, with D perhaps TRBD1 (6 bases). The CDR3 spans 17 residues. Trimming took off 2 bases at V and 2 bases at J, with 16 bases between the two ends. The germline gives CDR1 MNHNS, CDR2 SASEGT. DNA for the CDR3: TGTGCCAGCAGTGAAAACGTTCAGGGGTTCACCTACAATGAGCAGTTCTTC. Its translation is CASSENVQGFTYNEQFF.

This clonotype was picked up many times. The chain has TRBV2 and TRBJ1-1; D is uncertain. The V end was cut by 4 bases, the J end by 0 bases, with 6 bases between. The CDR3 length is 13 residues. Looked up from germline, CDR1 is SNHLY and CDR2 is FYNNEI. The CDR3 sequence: CASSGLMNTEAFF. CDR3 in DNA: TGTGCCAGCAGTGGACTGATGAACACTGAAGCTTTCTTT. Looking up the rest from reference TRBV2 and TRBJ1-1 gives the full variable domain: EPEVTQTPSHQVTQMGQEVILRCVPISNHLYFYWYRQILGQKVEFLVSFYNNEISEKSEIFDDQFSVERPDGSNFTLKIRSTKLEDSAMYFCASSGLMNTEAFFGQGTRLTVV.

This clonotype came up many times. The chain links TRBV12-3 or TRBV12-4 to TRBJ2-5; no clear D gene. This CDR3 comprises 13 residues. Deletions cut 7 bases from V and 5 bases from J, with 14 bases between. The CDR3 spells CASTPGLGETQYF. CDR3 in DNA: TGTGCCAGCACCCCCGGCCTCGGCGAGACCCAGTACTTC.

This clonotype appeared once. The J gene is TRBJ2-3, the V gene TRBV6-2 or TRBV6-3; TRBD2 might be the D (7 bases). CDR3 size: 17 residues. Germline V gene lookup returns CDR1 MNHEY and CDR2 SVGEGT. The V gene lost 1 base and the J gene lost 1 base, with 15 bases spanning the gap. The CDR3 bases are TGTGCCAGCAGTTACTTACCGTGGGAGGGGGGCACAGATACGCAGTATTTT. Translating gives CASSYLPWEGGTDTQYF.

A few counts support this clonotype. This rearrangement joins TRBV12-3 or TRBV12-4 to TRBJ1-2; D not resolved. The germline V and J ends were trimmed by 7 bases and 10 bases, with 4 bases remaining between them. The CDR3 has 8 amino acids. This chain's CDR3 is CASTPYTF. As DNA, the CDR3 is TGTGCCAGCACCCCCTACACCTTC.

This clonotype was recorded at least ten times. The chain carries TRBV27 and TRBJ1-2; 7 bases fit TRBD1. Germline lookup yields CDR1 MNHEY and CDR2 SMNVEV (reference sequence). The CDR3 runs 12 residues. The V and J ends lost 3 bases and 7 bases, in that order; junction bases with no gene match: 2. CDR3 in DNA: TGTGCCAGCAGTTTGACAGGGTTTGGCTACACCTTC. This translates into CASSLTGFGYTF.

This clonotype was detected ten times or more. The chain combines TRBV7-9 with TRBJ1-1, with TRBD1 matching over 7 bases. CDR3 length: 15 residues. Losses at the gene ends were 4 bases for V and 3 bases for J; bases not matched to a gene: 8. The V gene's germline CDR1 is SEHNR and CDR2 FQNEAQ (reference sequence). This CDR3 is CASSSTDRVDTEAFF. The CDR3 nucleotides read TGTGCCAGCAGCTCAACAGACAGGGTTGACACTGAAGCTTTCTTT. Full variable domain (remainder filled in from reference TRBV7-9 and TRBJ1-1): DTGVSQNPRHKITKRGQNVTFRCDPISEHNRLYWYRQTLGQGPEFLTYFQNEAQLEKSRLLSDRFSAERPKGSFSTLEIQRTEQGDSAMYLCASSSTDRVDTEAFFGQGTRLTVV.

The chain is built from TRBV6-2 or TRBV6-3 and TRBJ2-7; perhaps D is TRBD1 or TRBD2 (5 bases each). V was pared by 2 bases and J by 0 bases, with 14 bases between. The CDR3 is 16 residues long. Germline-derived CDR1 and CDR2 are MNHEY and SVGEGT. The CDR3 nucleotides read TGTGCCAGCAGTTACCTCGTGGGGGAACCCTCCTACGAGCAGTACTTC. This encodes CASSYLVGEPSYEQYF.

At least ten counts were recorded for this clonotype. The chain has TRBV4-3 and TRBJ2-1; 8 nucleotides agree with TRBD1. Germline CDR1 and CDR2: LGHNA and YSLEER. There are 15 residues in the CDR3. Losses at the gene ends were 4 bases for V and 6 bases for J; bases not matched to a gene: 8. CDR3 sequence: CASSLGQGRSNEQFF. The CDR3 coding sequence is TGCGCCAGCAGCCTTGGACAGGGACGATCCAATGAGCAGTTCTTC.

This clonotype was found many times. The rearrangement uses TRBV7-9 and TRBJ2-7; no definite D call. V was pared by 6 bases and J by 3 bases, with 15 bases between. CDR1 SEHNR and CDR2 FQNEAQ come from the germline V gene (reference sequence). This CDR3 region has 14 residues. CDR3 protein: CASSPTVAVYEQYF. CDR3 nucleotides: TGTGCCAGCAGTCCGACCGTGGCGGTCTACGAGCAGTACTTC. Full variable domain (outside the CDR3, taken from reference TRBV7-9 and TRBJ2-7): DTGVSQNPRHKITKRGQNVTFRCDPISEHNRLYWYRQTLGQGPEFLTYFQNEAQLEKSRLLSDRFSAERPKGSFSTLEIQRTEQGDSAMYLCASSPTVAVYEQYFGPGTRLTVT.

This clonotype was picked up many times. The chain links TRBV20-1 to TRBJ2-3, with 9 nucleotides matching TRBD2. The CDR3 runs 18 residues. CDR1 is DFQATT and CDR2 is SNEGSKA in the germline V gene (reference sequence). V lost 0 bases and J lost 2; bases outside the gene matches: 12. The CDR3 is CSARDIRASGVYTDTQYF. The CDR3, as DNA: TGCAGTGCTAGAGATATACGGGCTAGCGGGGTATACACAGATACGCAGTATTTT.

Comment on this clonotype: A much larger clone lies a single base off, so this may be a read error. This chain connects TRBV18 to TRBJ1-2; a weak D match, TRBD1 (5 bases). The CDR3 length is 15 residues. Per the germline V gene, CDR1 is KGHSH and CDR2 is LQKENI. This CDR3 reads CANSPETVGNYGYTF. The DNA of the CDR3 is TGTGCCAACTCACCCGAGACAGTGGGAAACTATGGCTACACCTTC.

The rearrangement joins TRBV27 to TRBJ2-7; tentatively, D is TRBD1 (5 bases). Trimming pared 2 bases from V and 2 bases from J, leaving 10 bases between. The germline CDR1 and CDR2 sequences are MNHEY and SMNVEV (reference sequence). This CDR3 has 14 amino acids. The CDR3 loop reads CASSLQGRTYEQYF. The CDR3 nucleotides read TGTGCCAGCAGTTTACAGGGCCGGACCTACGAGCAGTACTTC.

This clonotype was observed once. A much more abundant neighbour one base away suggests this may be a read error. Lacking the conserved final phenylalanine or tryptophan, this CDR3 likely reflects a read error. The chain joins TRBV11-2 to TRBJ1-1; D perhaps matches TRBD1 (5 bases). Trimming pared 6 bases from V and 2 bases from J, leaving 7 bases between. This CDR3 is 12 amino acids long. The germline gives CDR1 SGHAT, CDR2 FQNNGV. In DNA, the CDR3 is TGTGCCAGCAGGACAGATAACACTGAAGCTTTCTGT. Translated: CASRTDNTEAFC.

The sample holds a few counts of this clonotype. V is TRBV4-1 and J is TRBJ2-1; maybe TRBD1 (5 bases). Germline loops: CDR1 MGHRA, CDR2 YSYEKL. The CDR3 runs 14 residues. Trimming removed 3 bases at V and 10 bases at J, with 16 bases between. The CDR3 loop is CASSQGLAYWEQFF. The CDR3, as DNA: TGCGCCAGCAGCCAGGGGCTGGCCTACTGGGAGCAGTTCTTC.

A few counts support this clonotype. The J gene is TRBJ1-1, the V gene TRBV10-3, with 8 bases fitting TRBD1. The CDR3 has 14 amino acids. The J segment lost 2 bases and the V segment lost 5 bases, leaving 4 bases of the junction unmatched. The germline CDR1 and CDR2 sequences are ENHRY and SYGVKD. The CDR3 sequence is CAISMTGDNTEAFF. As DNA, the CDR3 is TGTGCCATCAGTATGACAGGGGATAACACTGAAGCTTTCTTT.

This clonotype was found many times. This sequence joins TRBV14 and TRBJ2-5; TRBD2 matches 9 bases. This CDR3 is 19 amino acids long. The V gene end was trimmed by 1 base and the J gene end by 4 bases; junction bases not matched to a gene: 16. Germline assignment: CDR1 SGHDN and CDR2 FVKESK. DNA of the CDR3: TGTGCCAGCAGCCAAGGTCGTGGATTAGCGGGAGTTTTCGGAGAGACCCAGTACTTC. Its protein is CASSQGRGLAGVFGETQYF.